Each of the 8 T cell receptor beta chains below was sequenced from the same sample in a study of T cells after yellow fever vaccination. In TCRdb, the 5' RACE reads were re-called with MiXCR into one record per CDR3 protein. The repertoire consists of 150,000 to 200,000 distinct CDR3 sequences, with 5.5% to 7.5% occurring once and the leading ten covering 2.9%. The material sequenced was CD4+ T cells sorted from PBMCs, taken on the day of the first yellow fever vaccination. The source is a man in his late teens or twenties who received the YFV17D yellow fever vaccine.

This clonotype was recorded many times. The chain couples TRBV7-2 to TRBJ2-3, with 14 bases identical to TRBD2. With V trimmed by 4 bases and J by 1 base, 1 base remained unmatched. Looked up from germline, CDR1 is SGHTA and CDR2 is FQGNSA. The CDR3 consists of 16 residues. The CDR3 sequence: CASSWGLAGGTDTQYF. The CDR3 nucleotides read TGTGCCAGCAGCTGGGGACTAGCGGGGGGCACAGATACGCAGTATTTT.

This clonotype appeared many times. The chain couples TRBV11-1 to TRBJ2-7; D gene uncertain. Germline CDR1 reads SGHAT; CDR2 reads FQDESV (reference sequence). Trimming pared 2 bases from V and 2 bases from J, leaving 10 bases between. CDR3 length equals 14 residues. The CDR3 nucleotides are TGTGCCAGCAGCTTAAAATTTGGGGCCTACGAGCAGTACTTC. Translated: CASSLKFGAYEQYF.

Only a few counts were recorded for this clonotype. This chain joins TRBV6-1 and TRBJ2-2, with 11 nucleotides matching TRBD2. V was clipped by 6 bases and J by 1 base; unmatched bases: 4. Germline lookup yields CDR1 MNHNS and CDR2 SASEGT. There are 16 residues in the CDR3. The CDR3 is CASSQGTSGNTGELFF. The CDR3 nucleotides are TGTGCCAGCAGCCAAGGGACTAGCGGGAACACCGGGGAGCTGTTTTTT.

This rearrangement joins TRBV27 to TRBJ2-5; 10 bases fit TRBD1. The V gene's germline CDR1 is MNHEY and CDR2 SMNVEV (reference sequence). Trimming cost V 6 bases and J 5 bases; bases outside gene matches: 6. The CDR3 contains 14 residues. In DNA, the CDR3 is TGTGCCAGCAGGAGGGGACAGGGGATTGAGACCCAGTACTTC. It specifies CASRRGQGIETQYF.

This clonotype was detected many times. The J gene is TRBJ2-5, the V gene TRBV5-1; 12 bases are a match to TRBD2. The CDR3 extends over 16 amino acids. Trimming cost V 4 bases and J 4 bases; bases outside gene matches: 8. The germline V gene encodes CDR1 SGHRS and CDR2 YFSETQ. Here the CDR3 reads CASSPGLAGMGETQYF. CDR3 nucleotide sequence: TGCGCCAGCAGCCCCGGACTAGCGGGGATGGGAGAGACCCAGTACTTC.

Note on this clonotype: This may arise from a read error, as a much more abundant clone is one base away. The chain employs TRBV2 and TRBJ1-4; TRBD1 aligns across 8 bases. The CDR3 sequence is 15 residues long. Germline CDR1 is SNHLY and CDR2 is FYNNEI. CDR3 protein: CASSSDRGTDEKLFF. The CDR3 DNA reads TGTGCCAGCAGTAGTGACAGGGGAACTGATGAAAAACTGTTTTTT. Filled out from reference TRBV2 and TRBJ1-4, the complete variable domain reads EPEVTQTPSHQVTQMGQEVILRCVPISNHLYFYWYRQILGQKVEFLVSFYNNEISEKSEIFDDQFSVERPDGSNFTLKIRSTKLEDSAMYFCASSSDRGTDEKLFFGSGTQLSVL.

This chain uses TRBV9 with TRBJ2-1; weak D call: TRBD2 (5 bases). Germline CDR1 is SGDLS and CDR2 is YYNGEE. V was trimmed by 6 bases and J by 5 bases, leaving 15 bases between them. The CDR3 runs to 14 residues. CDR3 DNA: TGTGCCAGCACGTTCGGGAAGGACGACAATGAGCAGTTCTTC. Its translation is CASTFGKDDNEQFF.

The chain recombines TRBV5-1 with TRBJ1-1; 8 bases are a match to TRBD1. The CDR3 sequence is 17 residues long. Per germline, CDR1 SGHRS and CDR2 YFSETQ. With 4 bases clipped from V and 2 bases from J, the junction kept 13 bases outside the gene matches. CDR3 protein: CASSPQPTGALNTEAFF. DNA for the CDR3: TGCGCCAGCAGCCCTCAACCGACAGGGGCTTTAAACACTGAAGCTTTCTTT.